This T cell receptor (beta chain) is drawn from a study of blood T cell repertoires in COVID-19 (TCRdb year 2020). Looking at the study overall: Samples from collaborators originated in the United States, Italy and Spain and spanned both the acute and convalescent phases of COVID-19. The prospective study material was composed of cDNA or gDNA derived from T cells, B-cell-depleted T cells, or PBMCs. Where available, HLA class I and class II types were taken from metadata supplied by the sample provider and were not determined by assay-based typing. The repertoires were made available in a free public database intended to serve as a resource for research on the immune response to SARS-CoV-2. The sample metadata nearly always contained a de-identified subject ID, COVID-19 status, age in years and sex. Samples were obtained from the ongoing ImmuneRACE study (first 160 participants) and from 1,000 to 1,500 subjects provided by 6 global collaborators. Deeply sampled blood TCRbeta repertoires from subjects exposed to, actively infected with, or recovered from COVID-19 were included in the dataset. Broader findings and caveats from the paper: The quantity of clinical and demographic metadata differed by source and by participant and was supplied without curation.

With respect to this clone: This receptor's antigen is unknown. The record has no base qualities; no much larger clone is one base away.

Based on the germline V gene (reference sequence), the CDR1 and CDR2 sequences are MNHEY and SMNVEV. The CDR3 numbers 14 residues from cysteine through phenylalanine. Of the read, only the CDR3 DNA is kept; its 42 bases are in frame from base 1. At the junction V is shortened by 4 bases and J by 8 bases, with 17 bases in between. TCRbeta CDR3 regions were amplified from genomic DNA using the immunoSEQ Assay, a bias-controlled multiplex PCR. The study's own analysis went as follows. The number of nucleated cells in each sample was estimated from the amplification of reference gene primers within the assay. To quantify the absolute abundance of each unique TCRbeta CDR3 rearrangement, sequence reads were collapsed and filtered. For each sample, productive Simpson clonality was calculated by taking the square root of Simpson's diversity index across productive rearrangements. TCRdb took this table from immuneACCESS and kept in-frame rearrangements with V and J called. Such tables lack part of the clones; where checked against another copy, unresolved V genes explain under half of the gap, and the rest is unexplained. V and J calls and clone size are copied from that table; D and trimming were computed from the DNA. A total of around 190,000 clones appear in this sample, around 85% of them only once. Approximately 8% of the sample belongs to the ten largest clones.

The collaborating institutions used their own protocols to collect whole blood in K2EDTA tubes. Collaborator samples were shipped for TCRbeta analysis as frozen whole blood, isolated PBMCs, or DNA extracted from either sample type. The sample taken for sequencing was peripheral blood. This clonotype was obtained from a woman in her fifties or sixties with acute or convalescent COVID-19. The sequence is built from TRBV27 and TRBJ1-2; there is no confident call for the D gene. The CDR3 region has the sequence CASSSPPDGGGYTF. At the DNA level, the sequence is TGTGCCAGCAGTTCGCCCCCCGACGGAGGAGGCTACACCTTC.